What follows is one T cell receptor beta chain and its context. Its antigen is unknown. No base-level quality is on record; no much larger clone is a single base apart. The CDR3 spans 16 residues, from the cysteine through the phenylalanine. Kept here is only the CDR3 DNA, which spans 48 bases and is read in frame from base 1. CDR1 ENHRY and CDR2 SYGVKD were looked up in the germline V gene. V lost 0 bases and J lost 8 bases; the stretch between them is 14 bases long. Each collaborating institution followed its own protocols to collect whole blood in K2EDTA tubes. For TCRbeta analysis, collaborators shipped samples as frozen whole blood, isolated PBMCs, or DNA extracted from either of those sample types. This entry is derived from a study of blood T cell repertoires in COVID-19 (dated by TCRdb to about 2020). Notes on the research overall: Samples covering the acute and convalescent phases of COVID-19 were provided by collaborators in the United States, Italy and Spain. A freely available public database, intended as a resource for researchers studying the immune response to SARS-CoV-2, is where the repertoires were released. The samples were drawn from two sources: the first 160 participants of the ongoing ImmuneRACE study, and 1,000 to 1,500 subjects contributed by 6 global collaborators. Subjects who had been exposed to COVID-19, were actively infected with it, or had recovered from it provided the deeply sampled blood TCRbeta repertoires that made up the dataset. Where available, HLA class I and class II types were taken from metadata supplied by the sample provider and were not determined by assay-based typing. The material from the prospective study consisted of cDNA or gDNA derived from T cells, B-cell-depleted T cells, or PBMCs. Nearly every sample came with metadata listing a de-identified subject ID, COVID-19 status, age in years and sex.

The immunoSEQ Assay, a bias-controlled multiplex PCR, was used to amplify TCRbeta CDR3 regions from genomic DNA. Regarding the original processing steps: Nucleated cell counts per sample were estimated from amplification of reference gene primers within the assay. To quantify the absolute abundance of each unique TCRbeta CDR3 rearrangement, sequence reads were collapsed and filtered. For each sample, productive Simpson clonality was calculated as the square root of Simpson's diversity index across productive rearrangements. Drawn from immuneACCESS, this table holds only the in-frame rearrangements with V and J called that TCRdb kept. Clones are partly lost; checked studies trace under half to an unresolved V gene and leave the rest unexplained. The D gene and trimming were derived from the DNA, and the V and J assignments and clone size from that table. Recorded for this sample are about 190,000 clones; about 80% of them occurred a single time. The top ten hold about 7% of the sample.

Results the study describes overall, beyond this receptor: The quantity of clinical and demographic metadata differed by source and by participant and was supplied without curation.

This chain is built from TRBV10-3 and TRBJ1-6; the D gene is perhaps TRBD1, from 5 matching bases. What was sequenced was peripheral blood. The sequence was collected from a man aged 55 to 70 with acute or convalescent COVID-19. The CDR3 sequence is CAISESATVWDSPLHF. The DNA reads TGTGCCATCAGTGAGTCGGCGACAGTATGGGATTCACCCCTCCACTTT.